Below, 23 T cell receptor beta chains from the same sample are listed, as sequenced in a study of persistence of HIV-infected CD4 T cells. No antigen is known for these receptors. The libraries were made with immunoSEQ version 4 in survey mode. The repertoire was sequenced with immunoSEQ multiplex PCR; TCRdb's copy has only in-frame clones and lacks some. Of roughly 32,000 clones in the sample, around four fifths were seen once. Overlapping HIV-1 Gag 15-mer peptides at around 0.91 ug per peptide per mL were used. Sorted nonresponding memory CD4+ T cells were CD40L-negative, CD69-negative, CD45RO-high. The material sequenced was CD4+ T cells sorted from PBMCs after 18-hour stimulation, taken from a patient who received antiretroviral therapy. These receptors all stem from an adult woman with HIV who was CMV-seropositive.

With regard to this clone: This sample also contains other DNA sequences that code for the same CDR3. The chain couples TRBV19 to TRBJ2-7; 12 bases match TRBD2. The trim removed 5 bases at V and 6 bases at J, leaving 5 bases unmatched. This CDR3 contains 14 residues. Germline CDR1 reads LNHDA; CDR2 reads SQIVND (reference sequence). Written as DNA, the CDR3 is TGTGCCAGTAGTTTACTAGCGGGAGGATCCGAGCAGTACTTC. Its protein is CASSLLAGGSEQYF. Looking up the rest from reference TRBV19 and TRBJ2-7 gives the full variable domain: DGGITQSPKYLFRKEGQNVTLSCEQNLNHDAMYWYRQDPGQGLRLIYYSQIVNDFQKGDIAEGYSVSREKKESFPLTVTSAQKNPTAFYLCASSLLAGGSEQYFGPGTRLTVT.

V gene TRBV25-1 combines with J gene TRBJ1-1, with D tentatively TRBD1 (5 bases). Germline V CDR1 and CDR2: MGHDK, SYGVNS. Trimming pared 8 bases from V and 3 bases from J, leaving 19 bases between. The length of the CDR3 is 15 residues. CDR3 nucleotide sequence: TGTGCCAGCCGAGGGGCCTACCTGGGGGACACTGAAGCTTTCTTT. It translates to CASRGAYLGDTEAFF.

The chain carries TRBV19 and TRBJ1-4, with a tentative D call TRBD1 (6 bases). Trimming removed 7 bases at V and 8 bases at J, with 17 bases between. The CDR3 sequence is 14 residues long. From germline, CDR1 is LNHDA and CDR2 SQIVND (reference sequence). The CDR3 spells CASIGGALSEKLFF. DNA of the CDR3: TGTGCCAGTATAGGGGGGGCTCTCAGCGAAAAACTGTTTTTT.

The chain links TRBV6-1 to TRBJ2-7; D call uncertain. CDR1 and CDR2 from the germline V gene are MNHNS and SASEGT. Trimming stripped 8 bases from V and 0 bases from J, with 14 bases between. There are 14 residues in the CDR3. The CDR3 region is CASRLSASSYEQYF. The DNA of the CDR3 is TGTGCCAGCCGTCTCAGCGCCAGCTCCTACGAGCAGTACTTC.

Notes on this clone: Additional DNA sequences in this sample encode the identical CDR3. The CDR3 region is CASSTGENTGELFF. The CDR3 DNA is TGCGCCAGCAGCACAGGGGAGAACACCGGGGAGCTGTTTTTT. The gene calls are TRBV5-1 and TRBJ2-2; 7 bases align to TRBD1. Trimming took 4 bases from V and 1 from J; bases not matched to a gene: 1. This CDR3 is built from 14 residues. CDR1 is SGHRS, CDR2 YFSETQ, per germline.

V usage is TRBV3-1 (or the pseudogene TRBV3-2) and J usage is TRBJ2-7; the D gene is possibly TRBD2 (5 bases). The CDR3 runs 12 residues. Trimming took off 4 bases at V and 7 bases at J, with 11 bases between the two ends. Germline V CDR1 and CDR2: LGHDT, YNNKEL (reference sequence). The CDR3 is CASSPEGREQYF. CDR3 nucleotide sequence: TGTGCCAGCAGCCCCGAGGGTAGGGAGCAGTACTTC.

The chain employs TRBV7-2 and TRBJ1-1, with D uncertain. There are 14 residues in the CDR3. The V gene's germline CDR1 is SGHTA and CDR2 FQGNSA. The V end lost 3 bases, the J end lost 0 bases, and 8 bases lay between the germline ends. The CDR3 nucleotides are TGTGCCAGCAGCTTCGTGGTGATGAACACTGAAGCTTTCTTT. It specifies CASSFVVMNTEAFF.

This chain links TRBV6-5 with TRBJ1-1, with TRBD1 as a possible D gene (6 bases). The V end was cut by 6 bases, the J end by 2 bases, with 16 bases between. The CDR3 has 15 amino acids. Germline CDR1 and CDR2: MNHEY and SVGAGI. CDR3 DNA sequence: TGTGCCAGCAGGGGAACTACGGGACAAAACACTGAAGCTTTCTTT. Translating it yields CASRGTTGQNTEAFF.

This sequence joins TRBV19 and TRBJ2-1; 7 bases map to TRBD1. CDR1 is LNHDA and CDR2 is SQIVND in the germline V gene (reference sequence). The trim removed 6 bases at V and 3 bases at J, leaving 11 bases unmatched. The CDR3 runs 16 residues. CDR3 sequence: CASRPSNRGVYNEQFF. The CDR3 nucleotides read TGTGCCAGTAGGCCATCCAACAGGGGAGTCTACAATGAGCAGTTCTTC.

The rearrangement joins TRBV7-8 to TRBJ1-2; a weak D match, TRBD1 (6 bases). The V gene lost 5 bases and the J gene lost 7 bases, with 14 bases spanning the gap. Germline CDR1 is SGHVS and CDR2 is FQNEAQ. The CDR3 spans 13 residues. For the CDR3, the DNA is TGTGCCAGCAGCCGAACGGGGGCGCTTGGCTACACCTTC. It specifies CASSRTGALGYTF.

The V gene is TRBV5-8, the J gene TRBJ2-5; no reliable D call. The V end lost 0 bases, the J end lost 1 base, and 16 bases lay between the germline ends. This CDR3 is 17 amino acids long. Germline V CDR1 and CDR2: SGHTS, YDEGEE. The CDR3 sequence: CASSLAAVFLGQETQYF. CDR3 bases: TGTGCCAGCAGCTTGGCTGCGGTCTTTCTCGGCCAAGAGACCCAGTACTTC.

The rearrangement uses TRBV28 and TRBJ2-1, with 10 bases lining up with TRBD1. The CDR3 runs to 15 residues. Germline V lookup: CDR1 MDHEN, CDR2 SYDVKM. V shed 3 bases, J shed 8 bases, and the junction held 7 bases outside the gene matches. This chain's CDR3 is CASSFRTGGKDEQFF. CDR3 bases: TGTGCCAGCAGTTTCAGGACAGGGGGTAAGGATGAGCAGTTCTTC.

This chain links TRBV19 with TRBJ1-1, with TRBD1 as a possible D gene (5 bases). This CDR3 has 12 amino acids. Germline loops: CDR1 LNHDA, CDR2 SQIVND (reference sequence). V lost 5 bases to trimming and J lost 5 bases, with 9 bases between them. CDR3 residues: CASSAGWTEAFF. CDR3 bases: TGTGCCAGTAGTGCAGGGTGGACTGAAGCTTTCTTT.

The V call is TRBV4-1, the J call TRBJ2-1; D tentatively fits TRBD1 or TRBD2 (5 bases each). V was clipped by 4 bases and J by 0 bases, with 13 bases between them. CDR1 MGHRA and CDR2 YSYEKL come from the germline V gene. CDR3 length: 16 residues. The CDR3 DNA is TGCGCCAGCAGCCGAACAAAAGGGACCTCCTACAATGAGCAGTTCTTC. Encoded protein: CASSRTKGTSYNEQFF.

The chain uses TRBV9 and TRBJ2-3, with 10 bases identical to TRBD1. The junction had 4 bases not matched to a gene; V was cut back by 5 bases and J by 4 bases. CDR1 is SGDLS and CDR2 is YYNGEE in the germline V gene. The CDR3 consists of 14 residues. CDR3 protein: CASSGQGVPDTQYF. The CDR3 bases are TGTGCCAGCAGTGGACAGGGGGTACCAGATACGCAGTATTTT. Full variable domain (outside the CDR3, taken from reference TRBV9 and TRBJ2-3): DSGVTQTPKHLITATGQRVTLRCSPRSGDLSVYWYQQSLDQGLQFLIQYYNGEERAKGNILERFSAQQFPDLHSELNLSSLELGDSALYFCASSGQGVPDTQYFGPGTRLTVL.

The V call is TRBV16, the J call TRBJ2-3, with 7 bases that match TRBD1. The CDR3 loop spans 14 amino acids. The J segment lost 6 bases and the V segment lost 4 bases, leaving 7 bases of the junction unmatched. The germline V gene has CDR1 KGHSY and CDR2 FQNENV. CDR3 in amino acids: CASSPTGAGDTQYF. In nucleotides, the CDR3 is TGTGCCAGCAGCCCAACAGGGGCAGGGGATACGCAGTATTTT.

The CDR3 nucleotides are TGTGCCAGCAGCTTAGATCTTATTGGTTCAGCTTTCTTT. Amino acid sequence: CASSLDLIGSAFF. V gene TRBV7-2 combines with J gene TRBJ1-1; no firm D call. The V end was cut by 1 base, the J end by 10 bases, with 13 bases between. Germline CDR1 SGHTA, CDR2 FQGNSA. This CDR3 has 13 residues.

V gene TRBV6-1 combines with J gene TRBJ2-1; 7 nucleotides align to TRBD1. CDR1 and CDR2 from the germline V gene are MNHNS and SASEGT. Unmatched junction bases numbered 7, after V lost 4 bases and J lost 1 base. The CDR3 runs 16 residues. CDR3 amino acids: CASSAYDRASYNEQFF. The CDR3 DNA sequence: TGTGCCAGCAGTGCGTATGACAGGGCTTCCTACAATGAGCAGTTCTTC.

The chain couples TRBV5-1 to TRBJ2-7; TRBD2 might be the D (6 bases). V gave up 1 base and J gave up 6 bases, with 14 bases separating them. The CDR3 consists of 14 residues. Germline V gives CDR1 SGHRS, CDR2 YFSETQ. The CDR3 sequence: CASSLQASEGEQYF. CDR3 nucleotides: TGCGCCAGCAGCTTGCAGGCCTCGGAGGGCGAGCAGTACTTC. Together with reference TRBV5-1 and TRBJ2-7, the CDR3 gives the full variable domain: KAGVTQTPRYLIKTRGQQVTLSCSPISGHRSVSWYQQTPGQGLQFLFEYFSETQRNKGNFPGRFSGRQFSNSRSEMNVSTLELGDSALYLCASSLQASEGEQYFGPGTRLTVT.

The chain joins TRBV7-9 to TRBJ2-3; 8 bases agree with TRBD1. The ends lost 5 bases at V and 1 base at J; junction bases unmatched: 8. This CDR3 has 16 amino acids. Germline CDR1 and CDR2: SEHNR and FQNEAQ (reference sequence). CDR3 region: CASSIRTGKGTDTQYF. For the CDR3, the DNA is TGTGCCAGCAGCATCCGGACAGGGAAGGGCACAGATACGCAGTATTTT.

This chain joins TRBV13 and TRBJ1-2, with D possibly matching TRBD1 (5 bases). Germline CDR1 PRHDT, CDR2 FYEKMQ (reference sequence). V lost 3 bases to trimming and J lost 8 bases, with 22 bases between them. This CDR3 is 16 amino acids long. DNA of the CDR3: TGTGCCAGCAGCTTTGGTGGCGCTGGGGGTGGTTGGGGCTACACCTTC. Protein sequence: CASSFGGAGGGWGYTF.

The table lists this clone with a count of one. The chain has TRBV5-5 and TRBJ2-5; D is unclear. CDR1 SGHKS and CDR2 YYEKEE come from the germline V gene (reference sequence). This CDR3 spans 14 amino acids. The V end lost 2 bases, the J end lost 4 bases, and 12 bases lay between the germline ends. The CDR3 loop reads CASSFLQFGETQYF. Written as DNA, the CDR3 is TGTGCCAGCAGCTTTTTACAGTTCGGAGAGACCCAGTACTTC.

The rearrangement joins TRBV9 to TRBJ2-7; 11 positions agree with TRBD1. Germline lookup yields CDR1 SGDLS and CDR2 YYNGEE. The V gene end was trimmed by 0 bases and the J gene end by 8 bases; junction bases not matched to a gene: 7. The length of the CDR3 is 15 residues. The CDR3 nucleotides are TGTGCCAGCAGCGTAGGCGAAGGGACAGGGGGGAAGCAGTACTTC. It specifies CASSVGEGTGGKQYF.